Below are 11 T cell receptor beta chains sequenced from a single sample in a study of blood T cell repertoires in COVID-19. Clones were sequenced by immunoSEQ multiplex PCR, and TCRdb holds only the in-frame ones, with some missing. The sample has approximately 97,000 clones; 80% to 90% are singletons. The sequenced sample consisted of peripheral blood. All receptors come from an elderly woman with acute or convalescent COVID-19.

This clone appeared a single time. The gene calls are TRBV11-2 and TRBJ2-7, with D possibly being TRBD2 (6 bases). The ends were cut back, 4 bases at V and 0 bases at J, with 16 bases in the middle. CDR3 length: 16 amino acids. Germline CDR1 is SGHAT and CDR2 is FQNNGV. This CDR3 is CASSSRTKTSSYEQYF. CDR3 in DNA: TGTGCCAGCAGCTCAAGGACAAAGACTAGCTCCTACGAGCAGTACTTC.

The chain has TRBV11-3 and TRBJ2-1; TRBD2 aligns across 7 bases. The CDR3 has 15 amino acids. Trimming cost V 1 base and J 7 bases; bases outside gene matches: 7. The germline V gene has CDR1 SGHNT and CDR2 YENEEA. CDR3 in DNA: TGTGCCAGCAGCTTAGGACTAGCCTTTGGAAATGAGCAGTTCTTC. This sequence encodes CASSLGLAFGNEQFF.

This chain uses TRBV5-5 with TRBJ1-2, with 7 bases that match TRBD1. Germline loops: CDR1 SGHKS, CDR2 YYEKEE (reference sequence). The CDR3 is made up of 15 amino acids. J gave up 6 bases and V 4 bases, and 12 bases lay outside the gene matches. The CDR3 sequence is CASSQQDRERNGYTF. In DNA form, the CDR3 reads TGTGCCAGCAGCCAGCAAGACAGGGAAAGGAATGGCTACACCTTC.

This chain connects TRBV11-2 to TRBJ2-5; 9 nucleotides line up with TRBD2. Germline V gene lookup returns CDR1 SGHAT and CDR2 FQNNGV. J gave up 5 bases and V 5 bases, and 9 bases lay outside the gene matches. This CDR3 is built from 15 residues. This chain's CDR3 is CASSPRRGGTETQYF. Here the CDR3 DNA reads TGTGCCAGCAGCCCGCGGCGGGGGGGCACGGAGACCCAGTACTTC.

V and J are TRBV6-5 and TRBJ1-2; 8 bases fit TRBD1. Germline lookup yields CDR1 MNHEY and CDR2 SVGAGI. With 5 bases clipped from V and 6 bases from J, the junction kept 2 bases outside the gene matches. This CDR3 is built from 12 residues. In DNA, the CDR3 is TGTGCCAGCAGTCCACAGGGGGATGGCTACACCTTC. It yields the protein CASSPQGDGYTF.

This clone was seen only a few times. V gene TRBV2 combines with J gene TRBJ1-1; 7 bases are shared with TRBD1. The CDR3 consists of 13 residues. The V segment lost 6 bases and the J segment 3 bases; nucleotides outside the gene matches: 4. Germline V lookup: CDR1 SNHLY, CDR2 FYNNEI. The CDR3: CASSTDRDTEAFF. The CDR3 DNA sequence: TGTGCCAGCAGCACAGACAGGGACACTGAAGCTTTCTTT.

This chain uses TRBV5-5 with TRBJ2-4, with D unresolved. The CDR3 runs to 14 residues. Germline CDR1 SGHKS, CDR2 YYEKEE (reference sequence). The germline V and J ends were trimmed by 4 bases and 1 base, with 9 bases remaining between them. Here the CDR3 DNA reads TGTGCCAGCAGCCCAGCCGGGGCCAAAAACATTCAGTACTTC. It yields the protein CASSPAGAKNIQYF.

This chain links TRBV7-3 with TRBJ2-7, with D possibly matching TRBD2 (6 bases). Trimming cost V 3 bases and J 3 bases, with 15 bases left between them. This CDR3 has 15 residues. Germline-derived CDR1 and CDR2 are SGHTA and FQGTGA. CDR3 bases: TGTGCCAGCAGCTTCTCGGCGGGGCAGGGCTACGAGCAGTACTTC. Protein: CASSFSAGQGYEQYF.

The chain recombines TRBV7-2 with TRBJ1-1, with 7 bases aligning to TRBD1. J gave up 5 bases and V 5 bases, and 14 bases lay outside the gene matches. Germline CDR1 and CDR2: SGHTA and FQGNSA. The CDR3 extends over 16 amino acids. The CDR3 sequence: CASSLGQFRRGTEAFF. The CDR3 nucleotides are TGTGCCAGCAGCCTGGGACAGTTTAGAAGAGGGACTGAAGCTTTCTTT.

This clone occurred a few times. The CDR3 loop reads CASSLEAYEGEQYF. CDR3 coding DNA: TGTGCCAGCAGCTTAGAAGCGTATGAGGGCGAGCAGTACTTC. The V gene is TRBV7-2, the J gene TRBJ2-7, with D possibly TRBD2 on 5 matching bases. Trimming cost V 1 base and J 6 bases, with 13 bases left between them. This CDR3 spans 14 amino acids. Germline V gene sequence: CDR1 SGHTA, CDR2 FQGNSA.

The chain is built from TRBV2 and TRBJ1-1, with D unclear. The CDR3 is 14 amino acids. CDR1 and CDR2 (germline): SNHLY, FYNNEI. The CDR3 reads CASSIRRLGTEAFF. Written as DNA, the CDR3 is TGTGCAAGTTCCATACGGCGGCTGGGCACTGAAGCTTTCTTT.